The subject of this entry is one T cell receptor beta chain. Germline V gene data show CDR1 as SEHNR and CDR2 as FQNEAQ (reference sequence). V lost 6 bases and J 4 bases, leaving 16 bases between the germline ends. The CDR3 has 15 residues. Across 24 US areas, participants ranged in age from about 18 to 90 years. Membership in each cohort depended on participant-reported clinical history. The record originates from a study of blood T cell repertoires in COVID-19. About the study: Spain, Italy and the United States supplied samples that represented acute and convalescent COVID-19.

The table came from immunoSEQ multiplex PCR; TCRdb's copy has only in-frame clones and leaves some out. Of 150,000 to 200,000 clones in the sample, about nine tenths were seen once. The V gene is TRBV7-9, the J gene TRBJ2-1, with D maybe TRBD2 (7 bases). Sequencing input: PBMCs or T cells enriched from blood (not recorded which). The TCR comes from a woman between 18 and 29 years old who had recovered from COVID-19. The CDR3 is CASSPGRGAYNEQFF. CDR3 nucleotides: TGTGCCAGCAGTCCTGGACGGGGGGCTTACAATGAGCAGTTCTTC. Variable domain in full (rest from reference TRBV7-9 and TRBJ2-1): DTGVSQNPRHKITKRGQNVTFRCDPISEHNRLYWYRQTLGQGPEFLTYFQNEAQLEKSRLLSDRFSAERPKGSFSTLEIQRTEQGDSAMYLCASSPGRGAYNEQFFGPGTRLTVL.